These 14 T cell receptor beta chains were all obtained from the same sample, sequenced in a study of spatial heterogeneity in lung cancer. Time point described: sample taken at primary tumor resection. Whole RNA came from tumor, nontumor lung or frozen PBMC and was sequenced without being sorted. TCRdb used MiXCR to reprocess the 5' RACE reads, holding one entry per CDR3 protein. Here the sample spans some 53,000 distinct CDR3 sequences, roughly 7% being singletons. This specimen was PBMCs, taken at surgery. The receptor set was obtained from a female donor with early-stage non-small cell lung cancer.

The chain uses TRBV19 and TRBJ2-1; 8 bases align to TRBD1. V was clipped by 3 bases and J by 6 bases; unmatched bases: 10. The CDR3 covers 16 residues. Germline values: CDR1 LNHDA, CDR2 SQIVND (reference sequence). This chain's CDR3 is CASSMIPGQVLNEQFF. The CDR3 coding sequence is TGTGCCAGTAGTATGATCCCGGGACAGGTCCTCAATGAGCAGTTCTTC.

The V call is TRBV6-1, the J call TRBJ1-5; the D gene is possibly TRBD1 (6 bases). The CDR3 runs 15 residues. Trimming left V 6 bases short and J 3 bases short, with 15 bases between. Germline V gene lookup returns CDR1 MNHNS and CDR2 SASEGT. The CDR3 sequence is CASSANRANNQPQHF. CDR3 DNA sequence: TGTGCCAGCAGCGCGAACAGGGCCAACAATCAGCCCCAGCATTTT.

This chain links TRBV20-1 with TRBJ2-7, with 7 bases that match TRBD2. Germline CDR1 and CDR2: DFQATT and SNEGSKA (reference sequence). The J segment lost 5 bases and the V segment lost 4 bases, leaving 8 bases of the junction unmatched. The CDR3 contains 13 residues. CDR3 loop: CSAIRTSPNEQYF. In DNA, the CDR3 is TGCAGTGCTATCAGGACTAGTCCTAACGAGCAGTACTTC.

This clonotype was picked up a small number of times. The chain uses TRBV2 and TRBJ2-5, with TRBD2 identical over 10 bases. The junction had 5 bases not matched to a gene; V was cut back by 3 bases and J by 4 bases. The CDR3 has 15 amino acids. From germline, CDR1 is SNHLY and CDR2 FYNNEI. CDR3 nucleotide sequence: TGTGCCAGCAGTGATTTAGCGGGGGGCGGAGAGACCCAGTACTTC. This codes for CASSDLAGGGETQYF.

Ten or more counts support this clonotype. V usage is TRBV2 and J usage is TRBJ1-5; tentative D call: TRBD1 (5 bases). CDR1 and CDR2 from the germline V gene are SNHLY and FYNNEI. This CDR3 region has 13 residues. V gave up 4 bases and J gave up 6 bases, with 10 bases separating them. The CDR3 is CASSAQGGQPQHF. The CDR3, as DNA: TGTGCCAGCAGTGCCCAGGGCGGTCAGCCCCAGCATTTT.

The rearrangement uses TRBV9 and TRBJ2-3; TRBD2 matches 11 bases. Germline CDR1 is SGDLS and CDR2 is YYNGEE. The V gene end was trimmed by 2 bases and the J gene end by 2 bases; junction bases not matched to a gene: 1. The CDR3 extends over 15 amino acids. As DNA, the CDR3 is TGTGCCAGCAGCGTGACTAGCGGGGACACAGATACGCAGTATTTT. It encodes CASSVTSGDTDTQYF.

This clonotype was seen repeatedly, ten times or more. This rearrangement joins TRBV28 to TRBJ2-1; TRBD1 matches at 7 bases. The CDR3 contains 11 residues. Unmatched junction bases numbered 8, after V lost 7 bases and J lost 14 bases. The germline CDR1 and CDR2 sequences are MDHEN and SYDVKM. The CDR3 is CASTGNQGEFF. The DNA for the CDR3 is TGTGCCAGCACCGGGAACCAGGGGGAGTTCTTC.

This clonotype was picked up many times. The chain combines TRBV7-6 with TRBJ1-2; 7 nucleotides agree with TRBD1. With 4 bases clipped from V and 5 bases from J, the junction kept 7 bases outside the gene matches. CDR1 is SGHVS, CDR2 FNYEAQ, per germline. CDR3 length: 14 residues. CDR3 sequence (DNA): TGTGCCAGCAGCTCCCGACAGGGCGGGTATGGCTACACCTTC. This codes for CASSSRQGGYGYTF. The full variable domain, with the rest looked up from reference TRBV7-6 and TRBJ1-2, is GAGVSQSPRYKVTKRGQDVALRCDPISGHVSLYWYRQALGQGPEFLTYFNYEAQQDKSGLPNDRFSAERPEGSISTLTIQRTEQRDSAMYRCASSSRQGGYGYTFGSGTRLTVV.

The rearrangement joins TRBV7-2 to TRBJ2-7; a weak D match, TRBD1 (6 bases). The CDR3 consists of 19 residues. The ends were cut back, 4 bases at V and 4 bases at J, with 29 bases in the middle. Per germline, CDR1 SGHTA and CDR2 FQGNSA. CDR3 amino acids: CASSSRTPTSTGSRYEQYF. CDR3 coding DNA: TGTGCCAGCAGCTCTCGCACACCGACATCAACAGGGTCGAGGTACGAGCAGTACTTC.

This clonotype occurred many times. CDR3 protein: CASSKDGRSYEQYF. CDR3 bases: TGTGCCAGCAGCAAGGACGGACGAAGCTACGAGCAGTACTTC. The gene calls are TRBV7-9 and TRBJ2-7; D is unclear. The CDR3 runs 14 residues. The germline V gene has CDR1 SEHNR and CDR2 FQNEAQ (reference sequence). Between the trimmed V and J ends, which lost 5 bases and 3 bases, there was a span of 14 bases.

The rearrangement uses TRBV20-1 and TRBJ1-2; 9 positions match TRBD1. Germline CDR1 reads DFQATT; CDR2 reads SNEGSKA (reference sequence). CDR3 length equals 11 residues. In DNA, the CDR3 is TGCGCTGCTGGGACAGGGAATGGCTACACCTTC. Its protein product is CAAGTGNGYTF.

The rearrangement uses TRBV20-1 and TRBJ1-2; 8 bases agree with TRBD1. Germline-derived CDR1 and CDR2 are DFQATT and SNEGSKA (reference sequence). CDR3 length equals 16 residues. V lost 0 bases, J lost 6 bases, and 12 bases stayed unmatched. This CDR3 reads CSARDAGQVLNDGYTF. The CDR3 DNA is TGCAGTGCTAGAGACGCGGGACAGGTCCTCAACGATGGCTACACCTTC.

The rearrangement links TRBV7-2 to TRBJ1-4; D gene ambiguous. Germline CDR1 and CDR2: SGHTA and FQGNSA. The V and J ends lost 7 bases and 3 bases respectively, with 9 bases between them. The CDR3 consists of 13 residues. The CDR3 sequence: CASNRGANEKLFF. CDR3 in DNA: TGTGCCAGCAATCGGGGTGCTAATGAAAAACTGTTTTTT.

This clonotype has a count of ten or more. The chain joins TRBV15 to TRBJ2-1; D may correspond to TRBD1 or TRBD2 (5 bases each). Trimming shortened V by 5 bases and J by 4 bases, and 12 bases separated the two germline ends. Looked up from germline, CDR1 is LNHNV and CDR2 is YYDKDF (reference sequence). The CDR3 extends over 14 amino acids. In DNA form, the CDR3 reads TGTGCCACCAGCGGGGGAGACCCGTACAATGAGCAGTTCTTC. Translating gives CATSGGDPYNEQFF.